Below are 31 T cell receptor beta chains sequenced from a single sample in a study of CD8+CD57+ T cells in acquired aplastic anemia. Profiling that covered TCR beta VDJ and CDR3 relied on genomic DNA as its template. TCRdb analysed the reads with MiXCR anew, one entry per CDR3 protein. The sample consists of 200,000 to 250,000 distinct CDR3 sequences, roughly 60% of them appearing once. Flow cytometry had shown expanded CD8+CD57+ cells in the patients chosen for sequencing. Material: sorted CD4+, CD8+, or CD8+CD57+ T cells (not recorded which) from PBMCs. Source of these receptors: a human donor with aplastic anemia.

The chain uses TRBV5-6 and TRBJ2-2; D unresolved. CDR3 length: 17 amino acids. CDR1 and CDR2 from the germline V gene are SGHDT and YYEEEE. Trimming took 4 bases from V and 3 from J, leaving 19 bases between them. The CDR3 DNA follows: TGTGCCAGCAGCCCTTACCCGGACCCGTCGGACACCGGGGAGCTGTTTTTT. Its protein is CASSPYPDPSDTGELFF.

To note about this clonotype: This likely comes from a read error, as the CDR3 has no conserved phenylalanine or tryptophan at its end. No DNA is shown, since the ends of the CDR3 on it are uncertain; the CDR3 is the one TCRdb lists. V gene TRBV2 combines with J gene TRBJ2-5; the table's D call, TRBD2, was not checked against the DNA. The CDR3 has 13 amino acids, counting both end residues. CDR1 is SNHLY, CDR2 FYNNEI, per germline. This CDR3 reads CASSGSGRETQCS.

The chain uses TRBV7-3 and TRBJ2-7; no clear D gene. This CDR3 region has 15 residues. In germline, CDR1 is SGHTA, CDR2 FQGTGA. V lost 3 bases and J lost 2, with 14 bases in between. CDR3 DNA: TGTGCCAGCAGCTTCATCGCGGCGGAAGCCTACGAGCAGTACTTC. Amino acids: CASSFIAAEAYEQYF.

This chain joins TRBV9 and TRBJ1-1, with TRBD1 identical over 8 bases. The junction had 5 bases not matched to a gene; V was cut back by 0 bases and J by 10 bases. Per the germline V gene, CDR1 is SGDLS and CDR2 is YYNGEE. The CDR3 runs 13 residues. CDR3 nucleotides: TGTGCCAGCAGCGTAGACCAGGGGGCGGTAGCTTTCTTT. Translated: CASSVDQGAVAFF.

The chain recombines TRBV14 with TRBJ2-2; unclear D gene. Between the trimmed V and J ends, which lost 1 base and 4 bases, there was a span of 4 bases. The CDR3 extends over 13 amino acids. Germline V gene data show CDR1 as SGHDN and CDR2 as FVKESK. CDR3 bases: TGTGCCAGCAGCCAAGGGAGCACCGGGGAGCTGTTTTTT. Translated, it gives CASSQGSTGELFF.

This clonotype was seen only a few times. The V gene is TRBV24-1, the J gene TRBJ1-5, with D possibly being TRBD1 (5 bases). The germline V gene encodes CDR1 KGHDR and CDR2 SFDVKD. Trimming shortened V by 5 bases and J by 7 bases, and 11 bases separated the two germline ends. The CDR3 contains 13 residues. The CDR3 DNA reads TGTGCCACCAGTGGAGGGTGGGGGCAGCCCCAGCATTTT. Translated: CATSGGWGQPQHF.

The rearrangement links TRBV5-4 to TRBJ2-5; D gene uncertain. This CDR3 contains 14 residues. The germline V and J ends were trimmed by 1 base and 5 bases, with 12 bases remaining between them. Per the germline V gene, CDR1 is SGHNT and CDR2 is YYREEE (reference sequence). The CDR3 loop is CASSLKTGVETQYF. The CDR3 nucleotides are TGTGCCAGCAGCTTGAAAACTGGTGTTGAGACCCAGTACTTC.

DNA for the CDR3: TGCAGTGCTAGTTCTCACCGGGCGGGGGCCCAGTACTTC. This translates into CSASSHRAGAQYF. The chain is built from TRBV20-1 and TRBJ2-5, with 7 bases identical to TRBD2. V dropped 3 bases and J dropped 9; count of bases not matched to a gene: 10. CDR3 length: 13 residues. Germline V gives CDR1 DFQATT, CDR2 SNEGSKA (reference sequence).

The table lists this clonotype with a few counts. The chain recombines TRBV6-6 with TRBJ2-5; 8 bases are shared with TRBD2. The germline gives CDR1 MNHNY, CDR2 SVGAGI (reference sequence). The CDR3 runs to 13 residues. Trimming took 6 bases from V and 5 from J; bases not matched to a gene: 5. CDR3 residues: CASRKGLGETQYF. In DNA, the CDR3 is TGTGCCAGCAGGAAGGGACTAGGGGAGACCCAGTACTTC.

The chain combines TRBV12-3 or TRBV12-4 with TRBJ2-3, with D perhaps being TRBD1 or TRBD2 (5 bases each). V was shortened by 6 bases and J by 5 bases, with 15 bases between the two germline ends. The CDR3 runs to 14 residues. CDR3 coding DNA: TGTGCCAGCAGACGGGGCTCGGGCAAAGATACGCAGTATTTT. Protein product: CASRRGSGKDTQYF.

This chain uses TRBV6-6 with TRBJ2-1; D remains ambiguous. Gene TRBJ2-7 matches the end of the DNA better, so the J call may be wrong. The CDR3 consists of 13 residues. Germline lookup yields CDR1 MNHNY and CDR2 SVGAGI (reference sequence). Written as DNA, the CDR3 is TGTGCCAGCAGTTACGGAACACCTGACGAGCAGTACTTC. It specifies CASSYGTPDEQYF.

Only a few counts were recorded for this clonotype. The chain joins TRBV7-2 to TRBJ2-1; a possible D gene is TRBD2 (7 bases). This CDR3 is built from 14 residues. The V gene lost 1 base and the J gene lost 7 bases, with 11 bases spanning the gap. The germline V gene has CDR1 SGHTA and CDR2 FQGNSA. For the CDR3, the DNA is TGTGCCAGCAGCTTAGTAGGGGGGGGGAATGAGCAGTTCTTC. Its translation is CASSLVGGGNEQFF.

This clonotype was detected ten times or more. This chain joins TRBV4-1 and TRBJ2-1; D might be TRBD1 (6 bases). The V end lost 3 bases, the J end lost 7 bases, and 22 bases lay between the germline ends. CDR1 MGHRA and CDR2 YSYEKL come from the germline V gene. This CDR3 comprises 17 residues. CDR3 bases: TGCGCCAGCAGCCAGTATCATGGAAGGGGGTTCGCGAATGAGCAGTTCTTC. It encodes CASSQYHGRGFANEQFF.

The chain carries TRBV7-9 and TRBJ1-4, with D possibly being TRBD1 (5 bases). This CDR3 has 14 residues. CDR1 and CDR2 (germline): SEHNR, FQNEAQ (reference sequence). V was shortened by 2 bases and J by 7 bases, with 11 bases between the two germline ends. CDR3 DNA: TGTGCCAGCAGCTTATCCCTTGGGGGTGAAAAACTGTTTTTT. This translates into CASSLSLGGEKLFF.

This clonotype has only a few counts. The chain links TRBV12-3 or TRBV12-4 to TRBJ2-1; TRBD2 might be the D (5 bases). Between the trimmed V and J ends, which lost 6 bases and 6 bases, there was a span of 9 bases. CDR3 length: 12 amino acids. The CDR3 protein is CASRSGPNEQFF. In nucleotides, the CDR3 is TGTGCCAGCAGAAGCGGACCCAATGAGCAGTTCTTC.

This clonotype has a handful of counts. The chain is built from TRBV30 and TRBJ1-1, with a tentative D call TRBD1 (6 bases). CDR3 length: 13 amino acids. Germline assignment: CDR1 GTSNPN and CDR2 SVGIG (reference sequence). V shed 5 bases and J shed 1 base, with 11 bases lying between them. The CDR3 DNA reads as TGTGCCTGGGACAGGCAAGGGAACACTGAAGCTTTCTTT. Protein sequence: CAWDRQGNTEAFF.

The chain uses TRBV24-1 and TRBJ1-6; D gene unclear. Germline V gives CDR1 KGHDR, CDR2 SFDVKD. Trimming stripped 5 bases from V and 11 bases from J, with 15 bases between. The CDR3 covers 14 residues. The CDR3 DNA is TGTGCCACCAGTGTTAGCGGCCCTGGGGCACCCCTCCACTTT. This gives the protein CATSVSGPGAPLHF.

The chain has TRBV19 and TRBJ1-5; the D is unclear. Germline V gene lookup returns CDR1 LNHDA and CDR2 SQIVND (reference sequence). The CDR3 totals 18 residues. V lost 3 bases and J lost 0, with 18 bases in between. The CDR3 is CASSMSAQLRFSNQPQHF. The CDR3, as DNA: TGTGCCAGTAGTATGAGTGCACAGTTACGGTTTAGCAATCAGCCCCAGCATTTT.

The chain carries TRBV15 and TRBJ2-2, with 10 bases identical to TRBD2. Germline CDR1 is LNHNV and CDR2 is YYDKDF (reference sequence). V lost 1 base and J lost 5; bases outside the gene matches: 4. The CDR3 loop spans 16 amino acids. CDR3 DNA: TGTGCCACCAGCAGAGCAGCGGGAGGGTTAACCGGGGAGCTGTTTTTT. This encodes CATSRAAGGLTGELFF.

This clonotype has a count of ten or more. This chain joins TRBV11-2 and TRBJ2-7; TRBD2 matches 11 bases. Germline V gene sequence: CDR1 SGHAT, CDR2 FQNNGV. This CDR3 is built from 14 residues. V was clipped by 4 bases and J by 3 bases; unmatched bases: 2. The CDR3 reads CASSSGLAGYEQYF. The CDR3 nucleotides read TGTGCCAGCAGCTCCGGACTAGCGGGCTACGAGCAGTACTTC.

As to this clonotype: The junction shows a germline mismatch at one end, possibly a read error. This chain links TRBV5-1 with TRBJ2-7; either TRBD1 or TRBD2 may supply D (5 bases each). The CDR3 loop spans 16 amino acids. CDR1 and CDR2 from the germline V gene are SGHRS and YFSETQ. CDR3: CASNLGNRRSSYEQYF. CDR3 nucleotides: TGCGCCAGCAACTTGGGGAACAGGAGGAGCTCCTACGAGCAGTACTTC.

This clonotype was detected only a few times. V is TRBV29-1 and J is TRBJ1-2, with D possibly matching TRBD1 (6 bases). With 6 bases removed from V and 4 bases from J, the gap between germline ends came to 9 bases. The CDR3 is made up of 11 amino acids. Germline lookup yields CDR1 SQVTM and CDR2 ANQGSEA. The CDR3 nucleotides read TGCAGCGTAACAGGGATCTATGGCTACACCTTC. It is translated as CSVTGIYGYTF.

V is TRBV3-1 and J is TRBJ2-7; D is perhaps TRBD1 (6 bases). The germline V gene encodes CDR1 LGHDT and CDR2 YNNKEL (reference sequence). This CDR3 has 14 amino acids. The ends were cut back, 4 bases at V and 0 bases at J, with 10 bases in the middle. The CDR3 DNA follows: TGTGCCAGCAGCCCGGACAGTACCTCCTACGAGCAGTACTTC. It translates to CASSPDSTSYEQYF.

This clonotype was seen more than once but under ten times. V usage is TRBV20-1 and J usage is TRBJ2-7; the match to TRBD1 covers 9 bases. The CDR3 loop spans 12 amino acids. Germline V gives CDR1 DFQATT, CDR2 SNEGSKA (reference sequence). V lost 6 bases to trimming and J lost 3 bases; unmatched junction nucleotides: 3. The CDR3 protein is CSAAGQGYEQYF. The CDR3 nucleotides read TGCAGTGCGGCGGGACAGGGCTACGAGCAGTACTTC.

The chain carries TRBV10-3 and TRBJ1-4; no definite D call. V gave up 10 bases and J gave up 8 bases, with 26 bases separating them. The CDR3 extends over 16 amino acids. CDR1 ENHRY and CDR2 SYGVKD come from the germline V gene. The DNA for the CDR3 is TGTGCCAGCACCTCCCGGGCGGCCATACGGGTCGAAAAACTGTTTTTT. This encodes CASTSRAAIRVEKLFF.

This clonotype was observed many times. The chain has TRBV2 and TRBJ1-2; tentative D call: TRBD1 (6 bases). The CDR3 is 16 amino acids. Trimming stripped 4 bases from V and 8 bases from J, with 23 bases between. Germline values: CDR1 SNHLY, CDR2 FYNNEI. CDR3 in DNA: TGTGCCAGCAGTGCTTTTCTCCGGGACACCAAGGACGGCTACACCTTC. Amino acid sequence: CASSAFLRDTKDGYTF. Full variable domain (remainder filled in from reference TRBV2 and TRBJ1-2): EPEVTQTPSHQVTQMGQEVILRCVPISNHLYFYWYRQILGQKVEFLVSFYNNEISEKSEIFDDQFSVERPDGSNFTLKIRSTKLEDSAMYFCASSAFLRDTKDGYTFGSGTRLTVV.

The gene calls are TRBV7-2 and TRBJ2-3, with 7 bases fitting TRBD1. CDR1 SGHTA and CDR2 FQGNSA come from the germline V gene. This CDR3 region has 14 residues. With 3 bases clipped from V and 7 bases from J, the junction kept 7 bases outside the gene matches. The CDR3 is CASSFRQGVNTQYF. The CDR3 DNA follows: TGTGCCAGCAGCTTCCGACAGGGTGTAAATACGCAGTATTTT.

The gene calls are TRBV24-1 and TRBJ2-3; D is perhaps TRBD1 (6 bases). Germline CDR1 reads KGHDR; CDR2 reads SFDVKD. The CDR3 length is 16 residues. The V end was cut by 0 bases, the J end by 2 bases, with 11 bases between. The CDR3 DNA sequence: TGTGCCACCAGTGATTTGAGAGGACAGACCACAGATACGCAGTATTTT. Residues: CATSDLRGQTTDTQYF.

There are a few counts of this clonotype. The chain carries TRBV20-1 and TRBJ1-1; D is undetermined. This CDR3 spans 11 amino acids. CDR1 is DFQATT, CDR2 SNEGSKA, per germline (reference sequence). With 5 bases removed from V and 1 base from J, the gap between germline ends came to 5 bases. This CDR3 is CSAQENTEAFF. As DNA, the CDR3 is TGCAGTGCTCAGGAGAACACTGAAGCTTTCTTT.

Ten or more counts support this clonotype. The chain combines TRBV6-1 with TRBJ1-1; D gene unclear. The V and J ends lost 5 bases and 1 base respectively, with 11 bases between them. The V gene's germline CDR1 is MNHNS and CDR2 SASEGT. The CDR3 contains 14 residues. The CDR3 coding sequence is TGTGCCAGCAGTTCGGGCAGCGAGAACACTGAAGCTTTCTTT. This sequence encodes CASSSGSENTEAFF.

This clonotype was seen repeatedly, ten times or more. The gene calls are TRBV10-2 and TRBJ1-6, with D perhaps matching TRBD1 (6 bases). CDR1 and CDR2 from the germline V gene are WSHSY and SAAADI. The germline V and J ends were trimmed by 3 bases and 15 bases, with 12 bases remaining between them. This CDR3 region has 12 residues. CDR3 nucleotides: TGCGCCAGCAGTGATACAAGACAGGACCTCCACTTT. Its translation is CASSDTRQDLHF.